The clone carrying this T cell receptor (beta chain) was counted ten times or more. TCRdb used MiXCR to reprocess the multiplex PCR reads, holding one entry per CDR3 protein. The data hold 130,000 or so distinct CDR3 sequences, with 21% observed a single time. This entry belongs to a study of breast tumors, draining lymph nodes, adjacent tissues. Samples came from axillary lymph nodes draining the breast cancer. The CDR3 length is 15 residues. The V gene end was trimmed by 0 bases and the J gene end by 4 bases; junction bases not matched to a gene: 1. Germline values: CDR1 DFQATT, CDR2 SNEGSKA (reference sequence).

This clonotype was sampled from a female donor with breast cancer. Some clones in this sample may be carry-over from other donors' samples. Sequencing was performed on axillary lymph node tissue. V usage is TRBV20-1 and J usage is TRBJ2-3, with 13 positions matching TRBD2. CDR3 in amino acids: CSARDTSGRADTQYF. Here the CDR3 DNA reads TGCAGTGCTAGAGATACTAGCGGGAGGGCAGATACGCAGTATTTT.